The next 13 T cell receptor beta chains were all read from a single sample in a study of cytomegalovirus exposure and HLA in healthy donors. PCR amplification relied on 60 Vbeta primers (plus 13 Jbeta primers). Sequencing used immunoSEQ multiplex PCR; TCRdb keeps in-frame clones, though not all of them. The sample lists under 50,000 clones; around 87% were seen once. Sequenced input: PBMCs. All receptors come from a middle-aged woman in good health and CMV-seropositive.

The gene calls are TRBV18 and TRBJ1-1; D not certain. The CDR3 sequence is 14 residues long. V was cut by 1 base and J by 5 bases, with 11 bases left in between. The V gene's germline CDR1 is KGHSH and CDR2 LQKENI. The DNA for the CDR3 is TGTGCCAGCTCACCACAGTCAGGAGGGACTGAAGCTTTCTTT. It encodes CASSPQSGGTEAFF.

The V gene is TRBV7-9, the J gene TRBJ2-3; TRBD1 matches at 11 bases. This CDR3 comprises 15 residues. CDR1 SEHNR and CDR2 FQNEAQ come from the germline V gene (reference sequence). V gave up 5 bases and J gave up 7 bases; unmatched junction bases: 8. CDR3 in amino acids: CASSVGQGAIYTQYF. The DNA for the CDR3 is TGTGCCAGCAGCGTTGGACAGGGGGCGATTTATACGCAGTATTTT.

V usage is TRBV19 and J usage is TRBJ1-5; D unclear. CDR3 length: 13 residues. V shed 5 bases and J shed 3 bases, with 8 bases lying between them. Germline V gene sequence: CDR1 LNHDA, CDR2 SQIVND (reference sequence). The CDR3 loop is CASSYQDNQPQHF. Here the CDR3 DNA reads TGTGCCAGTAGTTATCAGGACAATCAGCCCCAGCATTTT.

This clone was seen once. In nucleotides, the CDR3 is TGCGCCAGCAGCCAGCTGGTGGCAGTCACTGAAGCTTTCTTT. Its protein is CASSQLVAVTEAFF. The rearrangement uses TRBV4-1 and TRBJ1-1; D gene ambiguous. This CDR3 comprises 14 residues. CDR1 is MGHRA and CDR2 is YSYEKL in the germline V gene. The V gene lost 3 bases and the J gene lost 4 bases, with 12 bases spanning the gap.

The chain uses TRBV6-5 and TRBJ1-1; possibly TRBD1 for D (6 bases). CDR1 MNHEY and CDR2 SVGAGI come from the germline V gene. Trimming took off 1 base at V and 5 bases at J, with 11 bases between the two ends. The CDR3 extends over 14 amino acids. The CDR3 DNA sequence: TGTGCCAGCAGTTACTGGACCCAGGGGACTGAAGCTTTCTTT. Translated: CASSYWTQGTEAFF.

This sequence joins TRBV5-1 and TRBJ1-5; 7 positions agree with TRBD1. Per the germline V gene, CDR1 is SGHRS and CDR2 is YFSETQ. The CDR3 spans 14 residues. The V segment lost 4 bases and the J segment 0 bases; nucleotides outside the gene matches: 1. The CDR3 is CASSPGGSNQPQHF. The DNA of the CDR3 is TGCGCCAGCAGCCCAGGGGGTAGCAATCAGCCCCAGCATTTT.

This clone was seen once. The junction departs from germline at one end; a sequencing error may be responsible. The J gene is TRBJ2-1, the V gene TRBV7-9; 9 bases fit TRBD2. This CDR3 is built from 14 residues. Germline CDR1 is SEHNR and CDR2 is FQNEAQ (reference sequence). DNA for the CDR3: TGTTCCAGCAGCCCCGGGACTAGCTGGTATGAGCAGTTCTTC. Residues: CSSSPGTSWYEQFF.

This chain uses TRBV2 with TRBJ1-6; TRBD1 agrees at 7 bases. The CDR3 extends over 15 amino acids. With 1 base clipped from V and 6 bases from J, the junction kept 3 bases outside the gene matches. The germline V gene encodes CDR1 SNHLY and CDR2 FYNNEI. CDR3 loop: CASSEERQGNSPLHF. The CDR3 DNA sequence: TGTGCCAGCAGTGAAGAGAGACAGGGTAATTCACCCCTCCACTTT. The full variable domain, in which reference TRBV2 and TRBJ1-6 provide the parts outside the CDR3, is EPEVTQTPSHQVTQMGQEVILRCVPISNHLYFYWYRQILGQKVEFLVSFYNNEISEKSEIFDDQFSVERPDGSNFTLKIRSTKLEDSAMYFCASSEERQGNSPLHFGNGTRLTVT.

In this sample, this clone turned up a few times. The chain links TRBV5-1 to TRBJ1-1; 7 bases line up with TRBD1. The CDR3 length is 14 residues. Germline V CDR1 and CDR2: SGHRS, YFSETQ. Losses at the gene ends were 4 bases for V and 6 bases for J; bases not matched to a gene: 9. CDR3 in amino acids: CASSTSGTAAEAFF. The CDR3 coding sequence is TGCGCCAGCAGCACCTCCGGGACAGCGGCTGAAGCTTTCTTT. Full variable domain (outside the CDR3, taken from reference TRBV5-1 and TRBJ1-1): KAGVTQTPRYLIKTRGQQVTLSCSPISGHRSVSWYQQTPGQGLQFLFEYFSETQRNKGNFPGRFSGRQFSNSRSEMNVSTLELGDSALYLCASSTSGTAAEAFFGQGTRLTVV.

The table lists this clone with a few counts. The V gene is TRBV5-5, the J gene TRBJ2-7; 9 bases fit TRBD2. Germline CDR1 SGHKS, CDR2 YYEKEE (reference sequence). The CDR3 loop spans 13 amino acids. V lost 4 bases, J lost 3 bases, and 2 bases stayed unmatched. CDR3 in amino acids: CASSLSGGYEQYF. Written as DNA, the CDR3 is TGTGCCAGCAGCCTTAGCGGGGGCTACGAGCAGTACTTC.

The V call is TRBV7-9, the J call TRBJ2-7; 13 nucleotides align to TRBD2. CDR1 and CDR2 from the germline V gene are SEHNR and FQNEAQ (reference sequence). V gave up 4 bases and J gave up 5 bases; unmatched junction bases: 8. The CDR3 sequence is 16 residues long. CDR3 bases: TGTGCCAGCAGCTCACGGACTAGCGGGAGCCTCAACGAGCAGTACTTC. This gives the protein CASSSRTSGSLNEQYF.

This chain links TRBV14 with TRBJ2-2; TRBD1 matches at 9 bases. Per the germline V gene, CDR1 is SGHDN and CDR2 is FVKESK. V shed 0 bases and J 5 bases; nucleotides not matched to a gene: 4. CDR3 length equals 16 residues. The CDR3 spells CASSQERTGVTGELFF. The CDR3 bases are TGTGCCAGCAGCCAAGAACGGACAGGGGTGACCGGGGAGCTGTTTTTT.

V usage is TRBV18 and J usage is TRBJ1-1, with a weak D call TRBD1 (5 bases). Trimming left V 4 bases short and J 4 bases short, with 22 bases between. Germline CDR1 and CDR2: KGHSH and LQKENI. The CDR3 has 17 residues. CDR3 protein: CASSLLPPRQGGTEAFF. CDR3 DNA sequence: TGTGCCAGCTCACTACTGCCCCCGAGGCAGGGTGGCACTGAAGCTTTCTTT.